A selection of T cell receptor beta chains follows, all from one sample in a study of technical replicates of blood from a handful of donors. The assay was immunoSEQ multiplex PCR, and TCRdb's table has in-frame clones only and misses some. In the table there are about 99,000 clones, roughly 96% of which are singletons. Sequenced: T cells isolated from PBMCs. The receptors here all came from a human donor in good health. CDR3s include the opening cysteine and the closing phenylalanine or tryptophan. The D gene is left open where the match is weak. Clone size is shown for a subset of rows, as once, few, many or a class of expanded clone.

v_gene,abundance,d_gene,j_gene,CDR3nt,CDR3aa
TRBV6-5,-,TRBD2,TRBJ2-2,TGTGCCAGCAGTTACCCCCGGGAGGGGACCGGGGAGCTGTTTTTT,CASSYPREGTGELFF
TRBV7-6,once,TRBD1,TRBJ1-1,TGTGCCAGCAGCCCAGAGAGGACAGGGCGGACTGAAGCTTTCTTT,CASSPERTGRTEAFF
TRBV27,-,TRBD1,TRBJ1-1,TGTGCCAGCAGTTTGGGGGCGGGACAGGGGATGGGGTACACTGAAGCTTTCTTT,CASSLGAGQGMGYTEAFF
TRBV6-6,-,-,TRBJ2-2,TGTGCCAGCAGCCCCGCGGGGGAGCTGTTTTTT,CASSPAGELFF
TRBV5-5,-,-,TRBJ1-1,TGTGCCAGCAGCTTTACGGGGAACACTGAAGCTTTCTTT,CASSFTGNTEAFF
TRBV28,once,TRBD1,TRBJ2-7,TGTGCCAGCAGGGGGGTCGGAATGACAGGGTACAAAACCTCCTACGAGCAGTACTTC,CASRGVGMTGYKTSYEQYF
TRBV5-1,-,TRBD1,TRBJ1-1,TGCGCCAGCAGGGGCAGGGGGCTAGATGACACTGAAGCTTTCTTT,CASRGRGLDDTEAFF
TRBV7-2,-,TRBD2,TRBJ2-7,TGTGCCAGCGGACTAGCGGGGGCCTCCTACGAGCAGTACTTC,CASGLAGASYEQYF
TRBV19,-,-,TRBJ1-1,TGTGCCAGTAGTATTGGACAGACGACTGAAGCTTTCTTT,CASSIGQTTEAFF
TRBV5-1,-,TRBD2,TRBJ2-1,TGCGCCAGCAGCTGGGGACTAGCGGGGGGCCAGATGGTGAACAATGAGCAGTTCTTC,CASSWGLAGGQMVNNEQFF
TRBV19,-,-,TRBJ2-3,TGTGCCAGTAGTATAGATCATTCAGATACGCAGTATTTT,CASSIDHSDTQYF
TRBV7-8,-,-,TRBJ2-3,TGTGCCAGCAGCGGCCCGGGACTCTCTAGCACAGATACGCAGTATTTT,CASSGPGLSSTDTQYF
TRBV6-1,once,-,TRBJ2-7,TGTGCCAGCAGTGGAGACAGTCCCCAGCAGTACTTC,CASSGDSPQQYF
TRBV28,-,TRBD1,TRBJ1-5,TGTGCCAGCAGACAGGGGGGGTATAGCAATCAGCCCCAGCATTTT,CASRQGGYSNQPQHF
TRBV5-4,-,-,TRBJ2-7,TGTGCCAGCAGCTTGGCATCCAGGGAGGATGTACCCGAGCAGTACTTC,CASSLASREDVPEQYF
TRBV11-3,-,TRBD1,TRBJ1-4,TGTGCCAGCAGCCAAGGGGGCGCGGTTGAAAAACTGTTTTTT,CASSQGGAVEKLFF
TRBV7-8,-,-,TRBJ1-5,TGTGCCAGCAGCTTTCCGGGCAATCAGCCCCAGCATTTT,CASSFPGNQPQHF
TRBV18,-,TRBD1,TRBJ1-1,TGTGCCAGCTCACCGGGACAGGGGTGGATCACTGAAGCTTTCTTT,CASSPGQGWITEAFF
TRBV2,-,TRBD1,TRBJ1-5,TGTGCCAGCAGTGGGACAGGGAAGACTCAGCCCCAGCATTTT,CASSGTGKTQPQHF
TRBV9,-,TRBD1,TRBJ2-7,TGTGCCAGCAGCCCCGTTCCGGGACAGGGGACCTACGAGCAGTACTTC,CASSPVPGQGTYEQYF
TRBV4-2,-,TRBD1,TRBJ1-1,TGTGCCAGCAGCACACCGGGACAGGGGTTGGAAGCTTTCTTT,CASSTPGQGLEAFF
TRBV7-3,-,-,TRBJ1-1,TGTGCCAGCAGCCTAGACCAGAACACTGAAGCTTTCTTT,CASSLDQNTEAFF
TRBV18,-,-,TRBJ1-1,TGTGCCAGCTCAGCGACAGGACCCCACACTGAAGCTTTCTTT,CASSATGPHTEAFF
TRBV6-6,-,-,TRBJ1-1,TGTGCCAGCAGTTACACCGTGGAGGTTGAAACTGAAGCTTTCTTT,CASSYTVEVETEAFF